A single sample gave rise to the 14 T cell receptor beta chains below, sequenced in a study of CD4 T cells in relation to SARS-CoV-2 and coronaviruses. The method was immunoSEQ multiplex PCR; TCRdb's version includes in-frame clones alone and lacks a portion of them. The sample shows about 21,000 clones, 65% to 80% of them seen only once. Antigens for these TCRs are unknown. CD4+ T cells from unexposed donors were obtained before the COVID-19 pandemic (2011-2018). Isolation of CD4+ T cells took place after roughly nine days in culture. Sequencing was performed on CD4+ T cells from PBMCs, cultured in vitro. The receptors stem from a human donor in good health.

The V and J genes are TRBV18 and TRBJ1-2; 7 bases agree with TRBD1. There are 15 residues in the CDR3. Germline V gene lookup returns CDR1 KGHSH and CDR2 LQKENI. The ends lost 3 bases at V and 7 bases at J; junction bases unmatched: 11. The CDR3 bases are TGTGCCAGCTCACCTGACAGGGAGAGGGAGTCTGGCTACACCTTC. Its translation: CASSPDRERESGYTF.

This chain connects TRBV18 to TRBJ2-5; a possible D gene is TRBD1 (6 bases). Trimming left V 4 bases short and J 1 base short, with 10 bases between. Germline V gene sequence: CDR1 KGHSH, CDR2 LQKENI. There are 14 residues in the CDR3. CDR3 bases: TGTGCCAGCTCACAACAGGGCGTCCAAGAGACCCAGTACTTC. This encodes CASSQQGVQETQYF.

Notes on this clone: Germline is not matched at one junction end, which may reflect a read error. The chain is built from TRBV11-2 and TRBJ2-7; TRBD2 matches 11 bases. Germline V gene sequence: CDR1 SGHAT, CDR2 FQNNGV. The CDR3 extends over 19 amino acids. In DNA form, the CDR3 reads TGTGCCAGCAGCTTAGTAATTGTAGCGGGAGGGCCTTTCTCCCACGAGCAGTACTTC. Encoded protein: CASSLVIVAGGPFSHEQYF.

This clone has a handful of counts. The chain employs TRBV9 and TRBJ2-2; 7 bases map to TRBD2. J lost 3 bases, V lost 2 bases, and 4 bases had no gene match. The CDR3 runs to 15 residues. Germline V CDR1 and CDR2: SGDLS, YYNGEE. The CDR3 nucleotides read TGTGCCAGCAGCGTCAGCGGGACGGACACCGGGGAGCTGTTTTTT. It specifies CASSVSGTDTGELFF.

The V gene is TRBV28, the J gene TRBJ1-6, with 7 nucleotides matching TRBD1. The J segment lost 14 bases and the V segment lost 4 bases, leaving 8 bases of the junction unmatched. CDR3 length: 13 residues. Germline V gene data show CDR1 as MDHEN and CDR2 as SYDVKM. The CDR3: CASSSGQLVALHF. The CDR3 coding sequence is TGTGCCAGCAGTTCGGGACAGCTCGTCGCCCTCCACTTT.

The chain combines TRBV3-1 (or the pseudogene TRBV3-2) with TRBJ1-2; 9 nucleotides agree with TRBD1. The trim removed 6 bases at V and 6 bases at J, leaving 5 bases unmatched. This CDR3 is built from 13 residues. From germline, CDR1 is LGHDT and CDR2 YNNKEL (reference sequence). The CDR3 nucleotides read TGTGCCAGCAGTCTACAGGGGGCGGATGGCTACACCTTC. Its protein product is CASSLQGADGYTF.

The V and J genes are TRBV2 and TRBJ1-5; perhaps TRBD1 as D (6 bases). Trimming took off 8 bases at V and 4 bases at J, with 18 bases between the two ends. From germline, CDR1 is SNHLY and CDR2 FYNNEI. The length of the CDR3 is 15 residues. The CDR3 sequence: CASGGADRSNQPQHF. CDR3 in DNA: TGTGCCAGCGGGGGGGCAGACAGGTCGAATCAGCCCCAGCATTTT.

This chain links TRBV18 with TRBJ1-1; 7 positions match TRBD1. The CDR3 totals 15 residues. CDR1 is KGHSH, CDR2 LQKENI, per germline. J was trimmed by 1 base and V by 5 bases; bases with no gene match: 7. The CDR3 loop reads CASSNTEGANTEAFF. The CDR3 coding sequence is TGTGCCAGCTCAAATACAGAGGGGGCGAACACTGAAGCTTTCTTT.

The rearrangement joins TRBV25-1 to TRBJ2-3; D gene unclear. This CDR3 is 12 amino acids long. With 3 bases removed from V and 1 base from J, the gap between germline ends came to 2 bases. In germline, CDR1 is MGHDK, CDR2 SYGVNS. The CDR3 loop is CASSDGTDTQYF. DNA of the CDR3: TGTGCCAGCAGTGATGGCACAGATACGCAGTATTTT.

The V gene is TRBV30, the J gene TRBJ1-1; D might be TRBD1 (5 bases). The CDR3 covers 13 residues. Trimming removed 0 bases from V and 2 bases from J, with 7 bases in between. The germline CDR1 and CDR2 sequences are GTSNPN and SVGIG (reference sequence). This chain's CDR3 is CAWSVGVNTEAFF. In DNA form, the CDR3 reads TGTGCCTGGAGTGTGGGGGTCAACACTGAAGCTTTCTTT. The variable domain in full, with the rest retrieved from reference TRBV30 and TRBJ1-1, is SQTIHQWPATLVQPVGSPLSLECTVEGTSNPNLYWYRQAAGRGLQLLFYSVGIGQISSEVPQNLSASRPQDRQFILSSKKLLLSDSGFYLCAWSVGVNTEAFFGQGTRLTVV.

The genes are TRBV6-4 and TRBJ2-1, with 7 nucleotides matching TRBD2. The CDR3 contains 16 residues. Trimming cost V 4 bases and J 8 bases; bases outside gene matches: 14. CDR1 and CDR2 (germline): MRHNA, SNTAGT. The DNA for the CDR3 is TGTGCCAGCAGTGCCGCGACGGGGAGCGGGGCCCATGAGCAGTTCTTC. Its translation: CASSAATGSGAHEQFF.

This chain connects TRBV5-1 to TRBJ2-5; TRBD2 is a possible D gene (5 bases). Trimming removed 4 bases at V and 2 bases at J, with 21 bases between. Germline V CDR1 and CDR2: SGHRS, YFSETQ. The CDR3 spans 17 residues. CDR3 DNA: TGCGCCAGCAGCCGCCCCCAACTAGTAGTCGGACAAGAGACCCAGTACTTC. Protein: CASSRPQLVVGQETQYF.

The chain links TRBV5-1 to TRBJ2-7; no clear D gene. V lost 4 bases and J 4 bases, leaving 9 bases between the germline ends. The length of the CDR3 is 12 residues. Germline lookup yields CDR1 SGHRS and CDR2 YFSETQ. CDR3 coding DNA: TGCGCCAGCAGCGCCTCTGGGTACGAGCAGTACTTC. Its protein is CASSASGYEQYF.

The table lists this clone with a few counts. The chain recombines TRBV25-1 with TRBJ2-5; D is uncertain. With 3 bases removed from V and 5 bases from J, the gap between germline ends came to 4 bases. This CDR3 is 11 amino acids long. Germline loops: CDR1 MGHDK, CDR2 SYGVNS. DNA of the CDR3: TGTGCCAGCAGTGACAAGGAGACCCAGTACTTC. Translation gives CASSDKETQYF.